These 27 T cell receptor beta chains share one sample of origin, sequenced in a study of T cell responses to AZD1222 COVID-19 vaccine. Repertoires were generated with immunoSEQ multiplex PCR, while TCRdb's copy carries only in-frame clones and drops some. This table has around 88,000 clones, around 92% appearing once. This specimen consisted of peripheral blood, obtained on day 0 of MenACWY control vaccination. The origin of the receptors is an adult in good health.

V and J are TRBV3-1 (or the pseudogene TRBV3-2) and TRBJ2-1; 7 nucleotides line up with TRBD2. Germline V CDR1 and CDR2: LGHDT, YNNKEL (reference sequence). The length of the CDR3 is 19 residues. J gave up 5 bases and V 0 bases, and 16 bases lay outside the gene matches. CDR3 loop: CASSQDLSGGLANDNEQFF. CDR3 coding DNA: TGTGCCAGCAGCCAAGATTTATCGGGGGGACTCGCGAATGACAATGAGCAGTTCTTC.

The gene calls are TRBV7-2 and TRBJ1-2, with D maybe TRBD1 (6 bases). This CDR3 region has 14 residues. V dropped 5 bases and J dropped 2 bases, with 12 bases sitting between them. Germline lookup yields CDR1 SGHTA and CDR2 FQGNSA. The CDR3 DNA reads as TGTGCCAGCAGCCGGGGGGGCCTCAACTATGGCTACACCTTC. This sequence encodes CASSRGGLNYGYTF.

The count of this clone is one. This rearrangement joins TRBV19 to TRBJ1-3; D not resolved. With 3 bases removed from V and 2 bases from J, the gap between germline ends came to 14 bases. From germline, CDR1 is LNHDA and CDR2 SQIVND (reference sequence). The length of the CDR3 is 16 residues. The CDR3 nucleotides read TGTGCCAGTAGTATTCCATTTGCGGGGACTGGAAACACCATATATTTT. Protein sequence: CASSIPFAGTGNTIYF. Based on the CDR3 plus reference TRBV19 and TRBJ1-3, the full variable domain is DGGITQSPKYLFRKEGQNVTLSCEQNLNHDAMYWYRQDPGQGLRLIYYSQIVNDFQKGDIAEGYSVSREKKESFPLTVTSAQKNPTAFYLCASSIPFAGTGNTIYFGEGSWLTVV.

The J gene is TRBJ1-3, the V gene TRBV5-4; D ambiguous. V was pared by 4 bases and J by 0 bases, with 11 bases between. This CDR3 spans 15 amino acids. Germline V lookup: CDR1 SGHNT, CDR2 YYREEE (reference sequence). DNA of the CDR3: TGTGCCAGCAGCAACGGTGCCAGCTCTGGAAACACCATATATTTT. It codes for CASSNGASSGNTIYF.

The chain is built from TRBV4-1 and TRBJ1-5; weak D call: TRBD1 (6 bases). CDR3 length: 16 residues. Trimming removed 1 base at V and 6 bases at J, with 16 bases between. Germline V gene lookup returns CDR1 MGHRA and CDR2 YSYEKL. The CDR3 reads CASSQVDGTQTQPQHF. Written as DNA, the CDR3 is TGCGCCAGCAGCCAAGTGGATGGGACACAAACTCAGCCCCAGCATTTT.

The DNA for the CDR3 is TGTGCCAGCAGCCTCCCGGGACAGGGCTACAATGAGCAGTTCTTC. It is translated as CASSLPGQGYNEQFF. The chain uses TRBV7-6 and TRBJ2-1; TRBD1 agrees at 9 bases. The V gene's germline CDR1 is SGHVS and CDR2 FNYEAQ. V was clipped by 5 bases and J by 3 bases; unmatched bases: 5. CDR3 size: 15 residues.

This clone appeared once. The CDR3: CSVEDRWVANYGYTF. The CDR3 region has the DNA TGCAGCGTTGAAGATAGGTGGGTAGCTAACTATGGCTACACCTTC. V is TRBV29-1 and J is TRBJ1-2; D remains unclear. This CDR3 has 15 amino acids. Germline CDR1 and CDR2: SQVTM and ANQGSEA. V lost 0 bases, J lost 0 bases, and 11 bases lay in between.

This chain uses TRBV5-1 with TRBJ1-2, with D tentatively TRBD1 (6 bases). Germline-derived CDR1 and CDR2 are SGHRS and YFSETQ. This CDR3 spans 15 amino acids. The ends were cut back, 3 bases at V and 4 bases at J, with 16 bases in the middle. The CDR3 here is CASSYRTGIVYGYTF. As DNA, the CDR3 is TGCGCCAGCAGCTACCGAACAGGGATTGTCTATGGCTACACCTTC. Based on the CDR3 plus reference TRBV5-1 and TRBJ1-2, the full variable domain is KAGVTQTPRYLIKTRGQQVTLSCSPISGHRSVSWYQQTPGQGLQFLFEYFSETQRNKGNFPGRFSGRQFSNSRSEMNVSTLELGDSALYLCASSYRTGIVYGYTFGSGTRLTVV.

V and J are TRBV7-9 and TRBJ1-6; TRBD1 might be the D (5 bases). The V gene's germline CDR1 is SEHNR and CDR2 FQNEAQ (reference sequence). This CDR3 comprises 14 residues. V was pared by 5 bases and J by 7 bases, with 12 bases between. DNA for the CDR3: TGTGCCAGCAGCGCCGGACAAGACAATTCACCCCTCCACTTT. Translation: CASSAGQDNSPLHF.

The chain couples TRBV12-2 to TRBJ2-7; TRBD1 is the table's D call, not checked against the DNA. TRBV12-2 is flagged as a pseudogene. The CDR3 has 17 residues. This chain's CDR3 is CASRFEDRTVGSYEQYF. In DNA, the CDR3 is TGTGCAAGTCGCTTCGAGGACAGAACGGTAGGCTCCTACGAGCAGTACTTC.

V usage is TRBV19 and J usage is TRBJ1-4; TRBD1 matches at 8 bases. With V trimmed by 5 bases and J by 7 bases, 12 bases remained unmatched. The length of the CDR3 is 16 residues. Germline-derived CDR1 and CDR2 are LNHDA and SQIVND (reference sequence). CDR3 sequence reads: CASSDRQGALGEKLFF. CDR3 nucleotide sequence: TGTGCCAGTAGTGATCGTCAGGGGGCGCTAGGTGAAAAACTGTTTTTT.

The rearrangement links TRBV3-1 (or the pseudogene TRBV3-2) to TRBJ1-1; no firm D call. The CDR3 consists of 14 residues. In germline, CDR1 is LGHDT, CDR2 YNNKEL (reference sequence). V was pared by 2 bases and J by 7 bases, with 14 bases between. The CDR3 region is CASSQTVGQIEAFF. CDR3 coding DNA: TGTGCCAGCAGCCAAACTGTGGGCCAGATTGAAGCTTTCTTT.

CDR3: CASSLAGTTYSTDTQYF. The CDR3, as DNA: TGCGCCAGCAGCTTGGCCGGAACAACCTATAGCACAGATACGCAGTATTTT. The rearrangement links TRBV5-1 to TRBJ2-3; the D is unclear. V lost 0 bases, J lost 0 bases, and 14 bases lay in between. Germline V gives CDR1 SGHRS, CDR2 YFSETQ. This CDR3 is 17 amino acids long.

The V gene is TRBV9, the J gene TRBJ2-2; D is ambiguous. Trimming took off 0 bases at V and 6 bases at J, with 6 bases between the two ends. There are 13 residues in the CDR3. Germline V gene lookup returns CDR1 SGDLS and CDR2 YYNGEE. CDR3 in amino acids: CASSVEIPGELFF. The CDR3 region has the DNA TGTGCCAGCAGCGTAGAGATCCCCGGGGAGCTGTTTTTT.

This chain links TRBV7-3 with TRBJ2-2, with D tentatively TRBD1 or TRBD2 (5 bases each). CDR3 length: 17 amino acids. Germline CDR1 reads SGHTA; CDR2 reads FQGTGA. V was trimmed by 0 bases and J by 5 bases, leaving 16 bases between them. CDR3 protein: CASSLTRAGSLTGELFF. CDR3 bases: TGTGCCAGCAGCTTAACAAGGGCAGGGAGTTTAACCGGGGAGCTGTTTTTT.

This clone appeared a few times. The CDR3 is CASRVSGGSPLHF. The DNA of the CDR3 is TGTGCCAGTAGAGTCTCAGGGGGCTCACCCCTCCACTTT. The rearrangement links TRBV19 to TRBJ1-6, with 8 bases fitting TRBD1. Losses at the gene ends were 6 bases for V and 10 bases for J; bases not matched to a gene: 5. There are 13 residues in the CDR3. Germline lookup yields CDR1 LNHDA and CDR2 SQIVND (reference sequence).

Here the CDR3 reads CASSLRLGISFGANVLTF. DNA of the CDR3: TGTGCCAGCAGCTTACGGCTAGGGATATCGTTTGGGGCCAACGTCCTGACTTTC. V is TRBV7-9 and J is TRBJ2-6; D is ambiguous. V was trimmed by 2 bases and J by 3 bases, leaving 17 bases between them. The CDR3 extends over 18 amino acids. From germline, CDR1 is SEHNR and CDR2 FQNEAQ (reference sequence).

The chain carries TRBV7-2 and TRBJ2-7; 10 positions agree with TRBD1. The ends lost 5 bases at V and 2 bases at J; junction bases unmatched: 6. The CDR3 consists of 15 residues. CDR1 is SGHTA, CDR2 FQGNSA, per germline. CDR3 region: CASSVGGTGAYEQYF. The CDR3 DNA is TGTGCCAGCAGCGTCGGAGGGACAGGGGCCTACGAGCAGTACTTC. Supplemented by reference TRBV7-2 and TRBJ2-7, the full variable domain reads GAGVSQSPSNKVTEKGKDVELRCDPISGHTALYWYRQSLGQGLEFLIYFQGNSAPDKSGLPSDRFSAERTGGSVSTLTIQRTQQEDSAVYLCASSVGGTGAYEQYFGPGTRLTVT.

The V gene is TRBV7-6, the J gene TRBJ1-4; tentative D call: TRBD1 (6 bases). The germline V gene encodes CDR1 SGHVS and CDR2 FNYEAQ. Trimming removed 0 bases at V and 5 bases at J, with 13 bases between. This CDR3 spans 16 amino acids. CDR3 amino acids: CASSLAAGGLNEKLFF. The CDR3 DNA reads TGTGCCAGCAGCTTAGCAGCTGGGGGGCTAAATGAAAAACTGTTTTTT.

The CDR3 loop is CASSGTRRSYEQYF. The CDR3 region has the DNA TGTGCCAGCAGCGGGACTAGACGCTCCTACGAGCAGTACTTC. The chain links TRBV5-6 to TRBJ2-7, with 8 bases lining up with TRBD2. Looked up from germline, CDR1 is SGHDT and CDR2 is YYEEEE. This CDR3 is built from 14 residues. J lost 0 bases, V lost 4 bases, and 3 bases had no gene match.

The chain uses TRBV30 and TRBJ1-1; D is uncertain. Trimming pared 4 bases from V and 0 bases from J, leaving 15 bases between. Germline loops: CDR1 GTSNPN, CDR2 SVGIG (reference sequence). The CDR3 totals 15 residues. The CDR3 DNA is TGTGCCTGGACCTTGACGGGTACTTTGAACACTGAAGCTTTCTTT. It yields the protein CAWTLTGTLNTEAFF.

CDR3 coding DNA: TGTGCCAGCAGTTACTCGCCCACGGGGCGCTCCTACGAGCAGTACTTC. Translated, it gives CASSYSPTGRSYEQYF. V and J are TRBV6-5 and TRBJ2-7, with D perhaps assigned TRBD1 or TRBD2 (5 bases each). Germline CDR1 MNHEY, CDR2 SVGAGI. This CDR3 region has 16 residues. V lost 0 bases and J 0 bases, leaving 12 bases between the germline ends.

The chain employs TRBV5-5 and TRBJ2-7; 7 bases are shared with TRBD1. The ends lost 0 bases at V and 4 bases at J; junction bases unmatched: 7. Germline-derived CDR1 and CDR2 are SGHKS and YYEKEE (reference sequence). The CDR3 consists of 15 residues. CDR3 bases: TGTGCCAGCAGCTTGGAAGGGCAGGGGGTTTACGAGCAGTACTTC. This codes for CASSLEGQGVYEQYF.

The V and J genes are TRBV18 and TRBJ2-2; D not certain. The CDR3 length is 12 residues. The V end lost 5 bases, the J end lost 7 bases, and 8 bases lay between the germline ends. Germline V gene lookup returns CDR1 KGHSH and CDR2 LQKENI. CDR3 residues: CASSESVGELFF. As DNA, the CDR3 is TGTGCCAGCTCAGAGAGTGTCGGGGAGCTGTTTTTT.

Regarding this clone: Within the sample, other DNA sequences also encode this same CDR3. This chain joins TRBV6-4 and TRBJ2-1; 14 bases agree with TRBD2. Per germline, CDR1 MRHNA and CDR2 SNTAGT. Germline trimming cut 0 bases from V and 7 bases from J; bases unmatched to any gene: 2. The CDR3 length is 16 residues. The chain's CDR3 is CASSDSTSGGANEQFF. The DNA for the CDR3 is TGTGCCAGCAGTGACTCGACTAGCGGGGGGGCTAATGAGCAGTTCTTC.

The chain is built from TRBV15 and TRBJ2-1, with TRBD1 matching 9 bases. The V segment lost 5 bases and the J segment 4 bases; nucleotides outside the gene matches: 3. Germline V gene data show CDR1 as LNHNV and CDR2 as YYDKDF (reference sequence). This CDR3 has 14 residues. The CDR3 region has the DNA TGTGCCACCAGCCGGGACAGGGTATACAATGAGCAGTTCTTC. Translation gives CATSRDRVYNEQFF.

The chain carries TRBV20-1 and TRBJ2-7; D is unresolved. The CDR3 contains 10 residues. The V end was cut by 6 bases, the J end by 2 bases, with 5 bases between. Germline CDR1 and CDR2: DFQATT and SNEGSKA (reference sequence). The CDR3 DNA sequence: TGCAGTGCCCGAACCTACGAGCAGTACTTC. Protein product: CSARTYEQYF.